This T cell receptor beta chain is drawn from a study of human versus mouse CDR3 diversity and MHC coevolution. As for the study in general: Reportedly, immunoSEQ detects one in 200,000 T cells with minimized PCR bias. Between roughly 0.6 x 10^7 and 1.7 x 10^7 valid reads came from each sample.

V lost 5 bases to trimming and J lost 1 base, with 9 bases between them. Germline CDR1 and CDR2: SGHRS and YFSETQ. The CDR3 runs to 14 residues. The protocol was immunoSEQ multiplex PCR, while the TCRdb copy is restricted to in-frame clones and leaves out a portion. The table includes 45,000 to 75,000 clones, approximately 94% detected once. The receptor was derived from a person aged 55 to 69 in good health. The chain recombines TRBV5-1 with TRBJ1-4; TRBD1 might be the D (5 bases). The specimen sequenced was naive CD4+ T cells from blood. Subset here: CD45RO-negative CD62L-positive naive CD4 T cells. The CDR3 region has the DNA TGCGCCAGCAGTTGGGGGGGAACTAATGAAAAACTGTTTTTT. Translated: CASSWGGTNEKLFF.